A selection of T cell receptor beta chains follows, all from one sample in a study of T-cell reconstitution after alpha-beta-depleted transplantation in children. Each CDR3 protein is one row after TCRdb ran MiXCR on the PCR reads. The repertoire holds some 600,000 distinct CDR3 sequences, with over 10% as singletons. The specimen was PBMCs, mostly from graft donor cells, collected 360 days after TCRalphabeta/CD19-depleted stem cell transplant. The receptor source for this set is a male patient younger than 18 who had a stem cell transplant for acute myeloid leukemia, so the T cells may come from the graft donor. Both conserved end residues are part of each CDR3. The order of the fields is V gene, clone size, D gene, J gene, CDR3 protein, CDR3 DNA. The D gene is left open where the match is weak. Size tells how often a clone was seen (once, few, many) or the class of an expanded clone, and some rows leave it out.

TRBV4-1	NA	NA	TRBJ2-3	CASSQEAGAGRTSDTQYF	TGCGCCAGCAGCCAAGAGGCGGGGGCGGGGAGGACCTCAGATACGCAGTATTTT
TRBV12-3/TRBV12-4	few	NA	TRBJ1-2	CASSLRVVQVYGYTF	TGTGCCAGCAGTTTACGGGTTGTTCAGGTCTATGGCTACACCTTC
TRBV6-2/TRBV6-3	few	NA	TRBJ2-1	CASIGTGSYNEQFF	TGTGCCAGCATTGGGACGGGCTCCTACAATGAGCAGTTCTTC
TRBV21-1	few	NA	TRBJ2-1	CASFPTGMPDNEQFF	TGTGCCAGCTTCCCTACAGGGATGCCAGACAATGAGCAGTTCTTC
TRBV30	few	NA	TRBJ2-1	CAWSFTGEGEQFF	TGTGCCTGGAGTTTTACAGGGGAGGGTGAGCAGTTCTTC
TRBV20-1	few	NA	TRBJ1-4	CSARELGGPTNEKLFF	TGCAGTGCTAGAGAGTTGGGAGGACCAACTAATGAAAAACTGTTTTTT
TRBV20-1	few	NA	TRBJ2-3	CSASTAATDTQYF	TGCAGTGCTAGTACGGCTGCCACAGATACGCAGTATTTT
TRBV30	few	TRBD1	TRBJ2-6	CAWGSGQGHGANVLTF	TGTGCCTGGGGCTCGGGACAGGGGCATGGGGCCAACGTCCTGACTTTC
TRBV28	NA	TRBD2	TRBJ2-7	CASRETSGIHEQYF	TGTGCCAGCAGGGAGACTAGCGGGATTCACGAGCAGTACTTC
TRBV20-1	NA	NA	TRBJ2-5	CSAPLAIKETQYF	TGCAGTGCTCCCCTAGCGATAAAAGAGACCCAGTACTTC
TRBV6-2/TRBV6-3	many	TRBD1	TRBJ2-1	CASSWTGYNEQFF	TGTGCCAGCAGTTGGACAGGCTACAATGAGCAGTTCTTC
TRBV6-2/TRBV6-3	many	TRBD1	TRBJ2-1	CASATGGPYNEQFF	TGTGCCAGCGCGACAGGGGGCCCCTACAATGAGCAGTTCTTC
TRBV9	NA	TRBD2	TRBJ2-2	CASSVARAGGNTGELFF	TGTGCCAGCAGCGTAGCCCGAGCGGGAGGAAACACCGGGGAGCTGTTTTTT
TRBV6-1	few	TRBD2	TRBJ2-7	CASRPIVGGLAGLYEQYF	TGTGCCAGCAGGCCCATCGTAGGGGGACTAGCGGGACTCTACGAGCAGTACTTC
TRBV18	few	TRBD2	TRBJ2-7	CASSPLAGGDYEQYF	TGTGCCAGCTCACCCCTAGCGGGAGGGGACTACGAGCAGTACTTC
TRBV7-6	NA	NA	TRBJ2-7	CASSLGRDPSYEQYF	TGTGCCAGCAGCTTGGGGCGGGATCCCTCCTACGAGCAGTACTTC
TRBV28	many	NA	TRBJ2-1	CASGSHSHEQFF	TGTGCCAGCGGAAGTCACTCCCATGAGCAGTTCTTC
TRBV5-1	NA	TRBD2	TRBJ2-1	CASSSKGTRQVNEQFF	TGCGCCAGCAGCTCCAAGGGGACTAGGCAAGTAAATGAGCAGTTCTTC
TRBV7-9	NA	TRBD1	TRBJ1-6	CASSFSGTGPGSPLHF	TGTGCCAGCAGCTTTTCCGGGACAGGGCCCGGTTCACCCCTCCACTTT
TRBV29-1	many	NA	TRBJ2-5	CSAEGSREGTQYF	TGCAGCGCCGAAGGCAGCCGCGAAGGGACCCAGTACTTC
TRBV3-1	many	TRBD2	TRBJ2-5	CASSQVTSGGVQYF	TGTGCCAGCAGCCAAGTTACTAGCGGCGGGGTCCAGTACTTC
TRBV25-1	few	TRBD2	TRBJ2-1	CATFSGAPDNEQFF	TGTGCCACCTTTAGCGGGGCACCTGACAATGAGCAGTTCTTC
TRBV7-9	many	NA	TRBJ2-7	CASSLYVEQYF	TGTGCCAGCAGCTTATATGTCGAGCAGTACTTC
TRBV7-2	NA	NA	TRBJ2-7	CASSPQSGRRFYEQYF	TGTGCCAGCAGCCCACAAAGCGGGCGAAGGTTCTACGAGCAGTACTTC
TRBV29-1	many	NA	TRBJ2-3	CSVHRGAMRFTDTQYF	TGCAGCGTCCACCGCGGAGCGATGCGTTTCACAGATACGCAGTATTTT
TRBV20-1	few	NA	TRBJ2-3	CSATRDGLTDTQYF	TGCAGTGCTACCAGGGACGGCCTCACAGATACGCAGTATTTT
TRBV20-1	few	NA	TRBJ1-5	CSASRQDNSNQPQHF	TGCAGTGCTAGCCGACAGGACAATAGCAATCAGCCCCAGCATTTT
TRBV27	once	TRBD1	TRBJ1-1	CASSVLPISQGAYSNTEAFF	TGTGCCAGCAGCGTACTCCCCATTTCCCAGGGGGCGTATTCGAACACTGAAGCTTTCTTT
TRBV7-2	few	NA	TRBJ2-7	CASSLLFMGTHYEQYF	TGTGCCAGCAGCTTACTCTTTATGGGGACACACTACGAGCAGTACTTC
TRBV28	many	NA	TRBJ2-1	CASSLGNNEQFF	TGTGCCAGCAGTTTGGGGAACAATGAGCAGTTCTTC
TRBV20-1	few	NA	TRBJ2-3	CSARDQSRGRTQYF	TGCAGTGCTAGAGATCAATCCCGCGGACGGACGCAGTATTTT
TRBV7-6	NA	NA	TRBJ2-3	CASCKGLTDTQYF	TGTGCCAGCTGTAAAGGGCTCACAGATACGCAGTATTTT
TRBV18	few	NA	TRBJ2-7	CASSPSPGPYEQYF	TGTGCCAGCTCACCAAGTCCAGGGCCCTACGAGCAGTACTTC
TRBV28	NA	NA	TRBJ2-7	CASNRRDAVSYEQYF	TGTGCCAGCAACCGACGGGACGCCGTCTCCTACGAGCAGTACTTC
TRBV6-4	many	NA	TRBJ2-3	CASSEQGWTDTQYF	TGTGCCAGCAGTGAGCAGGGTTGGACAGATACGCAGTATTTT
TRBV11-2	few	NA	TRBJ2-1	CASSRDQYNEQFF	TGTGCCAGCAGCCGAGACCAGTACAATGAGCAGTTCTTC
TRBV12-3/TRBV12-4	NA	NA	TRBJ1-5	CASSPQVINQPQHF	TGTGCCAGCAGTCCACAGGTTATTAATCAGCCCCAGCATTTT
TRBV11-1	many	TRBD2	TRBJ2-3	CASSDTRLAGDPAQGDTQYF	TGTGCCAGCAGCGACACCCGACTAGCGGGAGATCCGGCTCAGGGAGATACGCAGTATTTT
TRBV5-1	few	NA	TRBJ2-6	CASSPRVSGANVLTF	TGCGCCAGCAGCCCCAGGGTGAGTGGGGCCAACGTCCTGACTTTC
TRBV3-1	few	TRBD2	TRBJ2-2	CASSQEASGSAGELFF	TGTGCCAGCAGCCAAGAGGCTAGCGGGAGCGCCGGGGAGCTGTTTTTT
TRBV7-7	few	TRBD1	TRBJ2-7	CASSSGTGESYEQYF	TGTGCTAGCAGCTCCGGGACAGGGGAGTCCTACGAGCAGTACTTC